What follows are 7 T cell receptor beta chains derived from one specimen sequenced in a study of cytomegalovirus exposure and HLA in healthy donors. Amplification used 60 Vbeta primers and 13 Jbeta primers. Method: immunoSEQ multiplex PCR; TCRdb's copy keeps in-frame clones and lacks some. The sample records under 150,000 clones, 60% to 85% being singletons. Sequenced input: PBMCs. Source of these receptors: a male donor in good health and CMV-seronegative.

The J gene is TRBJ1-3, the V gene TRBV5-1, with TRBD1 identical over 8 bases. Trimming took 0 bases from V and 1 from J; bases not matched to a gene: 3. CDR1 is SGHRS and CDR2 is YFSETQ in the germline V gene. The CDR3 is 16 amino acids. This CDR3 is CASSLAGQASGNTIYF. For the CDR3, the DNA is TGCGCCAGCAGCTTGGCGGGACAGGCGTCTGGAAACACCATATATTTT. Variable domain in full (rest from reference TRBV5-1 and TRBJ1-3): KAGVTQTPRYLIKTRGQQVTLSCSPISGHRSVSWYQQTPGQGLQFLFEYFSETQRNKGNFPGRFSGRQFSNSRSEMNVSTLELGDSALYLCASSLAGQASGNTIYFGEGSWLTVV.

This chain joins TRBV5-4 and TRBJ1-2; TRBD1 matches at 9 bases. The CDR3 consists of 15 residues. Germline trimming cut 5 bases from V and 5 bases from J; bases unmatched to any gene: 10. Per germline, CDR1 SGHNT and CDR2 YYREEE (reference sequence). CDR3 sequence reads: CASSINRGQGYGYTF. The CDR3 DNA is TGTGCCAGCAGTATTAACAGGGGGCAAGGGTATGGCTACACCTTC.

V and J are TRBV27 and TRBJ2-2, with a tentative D call TRBD2 (6 bases). Germline V gene data show CDR1 as MNHEY and CDR2 as SMNVEV (reference sequence). The CDR3 covers 14 residues. V shed 3 bases and J shed 5 bases, with 10 bases lying between them. CDR3: CASSFSGGTGELFF. In DNA, the CDR3 is TGTGCCAGCAGTTTTTCCGGGGGAACCGGGGAGCTGTTTTTT.

The DNA of the CDR3 is TGTGCCAGCAGCTTGAAGGGAAGGAGGCCTGAAGCTTTCTTT. This translates into CASSLKGRRPEAFF. The V gene is TRBV5-4, the J gene TRBJ1-1; no clear D. The germline gives CDR1 SGHNT, CDR2 YYREEE (reference sequence). V dropped 1 base and J dropped 6 bases, with 13 bases sitting between them. CDR3 length: 14 residues.

The chain links TRBV6-1 to TRBJ2-7, with 7 nucleotides matching TRBD2. The CDR3 has 14 residues. The germline gives CDR1 MNHNS, CDR2 SASEGT. Trimming at V came to 7 bases and at J to 4 bases, leaving 10 bases not matched to a gene. Here the CDR3 reads CASTGSGLLYEQYF. The CDR3 DNA sequence: TGTGCCAGCACCGGATCGGGACTACTTTACGAGCAGTACTTC.

The chain links TRBV9 to TRBJ1-1, with TRBD1 matching 7 bases. The germline gives CDR1 SGDLS, CDR2 YYNGEE. This CDR3 is built from 17 residues. The ends lost 1 base at V and 1 base at J; junction bases unmatched: 10. The CDR3 coding sequence is TGTGCCAGCAGCGTATATCCAGGGGGAAGGGGGAACACTGAAGCTTTCTTT. Its translation: CASSVYPGGRGNTEAFF.

This rearrangement joins TRBV15 to TRBJ2-2, with D possibly matching TRBD1 (5 bases). Trimming took off 3 bases at V and 0 bases at J, with 8 bases between the two ends. Germline values: CDR1 LNHNV, CDR2 YYDKDF (reference sequence). CDR3 length equals 15 residues. The CDR3 DNA follows: TGTGCCACCAGCAGGACAGATGCGAACACCGGGGAGCTGTTTTTT. This gives the protein CATSRTDANTGELFF.